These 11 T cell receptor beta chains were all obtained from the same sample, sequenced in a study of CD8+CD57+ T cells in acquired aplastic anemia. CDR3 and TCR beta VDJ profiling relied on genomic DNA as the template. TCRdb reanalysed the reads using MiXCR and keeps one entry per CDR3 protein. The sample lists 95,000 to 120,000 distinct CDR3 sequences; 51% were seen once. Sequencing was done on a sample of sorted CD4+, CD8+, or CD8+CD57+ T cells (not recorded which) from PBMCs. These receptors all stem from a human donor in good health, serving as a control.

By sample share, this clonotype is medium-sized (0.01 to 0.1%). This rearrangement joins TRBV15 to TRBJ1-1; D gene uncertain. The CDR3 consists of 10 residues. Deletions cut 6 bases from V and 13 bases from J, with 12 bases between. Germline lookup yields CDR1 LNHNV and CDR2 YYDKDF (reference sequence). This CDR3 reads CATSPRPCFF. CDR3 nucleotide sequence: TGTGCCACCAGTCCTAGGCCATGTTTCTTT.

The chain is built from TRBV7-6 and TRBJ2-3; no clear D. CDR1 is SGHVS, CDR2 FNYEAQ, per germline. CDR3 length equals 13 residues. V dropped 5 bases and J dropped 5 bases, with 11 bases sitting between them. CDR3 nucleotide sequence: TGTGCCAGCAGCCTCCCCCCTGGAGATACGCAGTATTTT. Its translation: CASSLPPGDTQYF.

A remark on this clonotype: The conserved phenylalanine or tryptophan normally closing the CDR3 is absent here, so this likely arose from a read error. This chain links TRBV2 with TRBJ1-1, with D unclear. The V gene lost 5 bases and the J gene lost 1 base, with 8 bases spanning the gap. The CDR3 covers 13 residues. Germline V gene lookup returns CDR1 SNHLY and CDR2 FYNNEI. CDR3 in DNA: TGTGCCAGCAGTTTAGGCAGGAACACTGAAGCTTTCCTT. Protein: CASSLGRNTEAFL.

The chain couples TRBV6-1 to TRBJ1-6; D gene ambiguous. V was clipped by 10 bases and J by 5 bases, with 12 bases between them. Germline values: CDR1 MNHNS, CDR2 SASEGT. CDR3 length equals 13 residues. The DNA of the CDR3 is TGTGCCACCCGTAGGGAGGATAATTCACCCCTCCACTTT. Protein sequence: CATRREDNSPLHF.

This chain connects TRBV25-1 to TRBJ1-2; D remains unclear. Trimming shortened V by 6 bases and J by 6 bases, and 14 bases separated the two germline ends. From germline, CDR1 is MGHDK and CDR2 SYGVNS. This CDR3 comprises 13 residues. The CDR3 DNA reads TGTGCCAGCAGCGCAGACCTCACGGATGGCTACACCTTC. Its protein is CASSADLTDGYTF.

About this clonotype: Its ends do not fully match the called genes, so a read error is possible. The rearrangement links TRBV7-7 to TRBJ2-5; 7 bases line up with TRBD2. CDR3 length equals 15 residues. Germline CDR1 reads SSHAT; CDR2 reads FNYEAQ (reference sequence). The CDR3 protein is CASTFGAGKEETQYF. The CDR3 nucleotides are TGTGCTAGCACCTTCGGAGCGGGGAAGGAAGAGACCCAGTACTTC.

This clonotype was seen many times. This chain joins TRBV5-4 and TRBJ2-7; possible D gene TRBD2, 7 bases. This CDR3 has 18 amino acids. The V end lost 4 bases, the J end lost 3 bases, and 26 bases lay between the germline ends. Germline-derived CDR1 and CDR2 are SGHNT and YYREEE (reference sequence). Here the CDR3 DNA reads TGTGCCAGCAGCCTGGGCGGGGGCCGGGTCAACAGGGACTACGAGCAGTACTTC. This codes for CASSLGGGRVNRDYEQYF.

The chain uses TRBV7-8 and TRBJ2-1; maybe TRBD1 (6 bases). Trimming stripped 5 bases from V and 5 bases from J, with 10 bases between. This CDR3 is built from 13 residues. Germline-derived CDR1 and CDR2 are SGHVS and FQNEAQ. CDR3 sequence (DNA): TGTGCCAGCAGCCTAGGACAGAACAATGAGCAGTTCTTC. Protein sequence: CASSLGQNNEQFF.

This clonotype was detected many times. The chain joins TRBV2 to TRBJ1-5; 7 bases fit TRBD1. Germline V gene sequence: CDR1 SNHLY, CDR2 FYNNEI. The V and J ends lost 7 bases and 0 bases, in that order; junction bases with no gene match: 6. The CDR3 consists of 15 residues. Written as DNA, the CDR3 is TGTGCCAGCATCCGGGACAGACGTAGCAATCAGCCCCAGCATTTT. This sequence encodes CASIRDRRSNQPQHF.

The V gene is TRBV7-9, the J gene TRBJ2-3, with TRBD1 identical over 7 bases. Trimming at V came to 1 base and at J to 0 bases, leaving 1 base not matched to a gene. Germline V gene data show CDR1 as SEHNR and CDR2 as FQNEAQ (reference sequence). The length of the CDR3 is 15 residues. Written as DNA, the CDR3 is TGTGCCAGCAGCTTAGGGGACAGTAGCACAGATACGCAGTATTTT. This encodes CASSLGDSSTDTQYF.

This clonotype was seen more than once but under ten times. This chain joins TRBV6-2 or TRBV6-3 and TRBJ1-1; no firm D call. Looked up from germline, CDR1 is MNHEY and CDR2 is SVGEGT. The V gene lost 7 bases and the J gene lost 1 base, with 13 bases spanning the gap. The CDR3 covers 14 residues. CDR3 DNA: TGTGCCAGCATCCAAATCCGGGGGAACACTGAAGCTTTCTTT. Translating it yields CASIQIRGNTEAFF.